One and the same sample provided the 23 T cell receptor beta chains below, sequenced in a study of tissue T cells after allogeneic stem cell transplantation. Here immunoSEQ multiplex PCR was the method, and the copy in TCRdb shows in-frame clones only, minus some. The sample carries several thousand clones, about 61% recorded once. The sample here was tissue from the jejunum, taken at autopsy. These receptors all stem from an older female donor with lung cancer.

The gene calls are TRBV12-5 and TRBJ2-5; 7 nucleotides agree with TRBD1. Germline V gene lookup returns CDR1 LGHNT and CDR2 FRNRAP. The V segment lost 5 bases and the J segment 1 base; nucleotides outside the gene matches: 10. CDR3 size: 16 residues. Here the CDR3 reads CASGRNRGGGQETQYF. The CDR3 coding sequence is TGTGCTAGTGGTAGGAACAGGGGTGGAGGCCAAGAGACCCAGTACTTC.

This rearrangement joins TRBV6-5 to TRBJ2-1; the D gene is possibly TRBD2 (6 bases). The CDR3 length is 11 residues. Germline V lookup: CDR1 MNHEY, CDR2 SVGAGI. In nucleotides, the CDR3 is TGTGCGACCGGGGGATACAATGAGCAGTTCTTC. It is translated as CATGGYNEQFF.

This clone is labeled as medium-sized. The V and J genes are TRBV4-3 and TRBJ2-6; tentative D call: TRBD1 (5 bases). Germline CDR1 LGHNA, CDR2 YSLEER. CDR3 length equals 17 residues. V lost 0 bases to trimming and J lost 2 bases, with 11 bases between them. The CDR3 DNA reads TGCGCCAGCAGCCAAGATCGACAGACAGCTGGGGCCAACGTCCTGACTTTC. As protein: CASSQDRQTAGANVLTF.

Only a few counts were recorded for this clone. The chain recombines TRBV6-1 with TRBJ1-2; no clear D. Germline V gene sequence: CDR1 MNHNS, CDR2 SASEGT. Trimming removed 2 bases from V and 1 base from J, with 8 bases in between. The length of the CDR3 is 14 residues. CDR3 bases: TGTGCCAGCAGTGAAAACGGCCTTAACTATGGCTACACCTTC. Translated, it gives CASSENGLNYGYTF.

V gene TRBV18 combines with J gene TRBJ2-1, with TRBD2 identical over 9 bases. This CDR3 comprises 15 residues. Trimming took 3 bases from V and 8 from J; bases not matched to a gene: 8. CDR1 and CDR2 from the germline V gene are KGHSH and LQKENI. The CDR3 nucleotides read TGTGCCAGCTCACCCGGGACTAGCATCGGAGATGAGCAGTTCTTC. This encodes CASSPGTSIGDEQFF.

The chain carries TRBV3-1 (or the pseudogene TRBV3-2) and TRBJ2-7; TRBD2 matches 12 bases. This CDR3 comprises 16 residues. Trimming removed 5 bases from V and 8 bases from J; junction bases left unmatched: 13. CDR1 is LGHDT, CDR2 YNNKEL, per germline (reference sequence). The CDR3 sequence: CASSAHSTLAGGKQYF. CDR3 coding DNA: TGTGCCAGCAGCGCGCATTCCACACTAGCGGGGGGAAAGCAGTACTTC.

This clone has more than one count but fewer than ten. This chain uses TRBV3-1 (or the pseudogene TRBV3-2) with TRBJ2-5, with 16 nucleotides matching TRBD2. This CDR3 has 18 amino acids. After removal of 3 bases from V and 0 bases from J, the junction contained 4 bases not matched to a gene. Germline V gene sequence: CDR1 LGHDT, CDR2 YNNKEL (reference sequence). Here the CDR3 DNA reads TGTGCCAGCAGCCAGGGACTAGCGGGGGGGCTTTACCAAGAGACCCAGTACTTC. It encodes CASSQGLAGGLYQETQYF.

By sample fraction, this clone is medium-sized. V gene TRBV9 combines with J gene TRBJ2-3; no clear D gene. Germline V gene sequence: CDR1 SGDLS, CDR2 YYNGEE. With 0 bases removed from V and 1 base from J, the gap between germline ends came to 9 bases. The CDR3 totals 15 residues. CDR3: CASSVAAGGTDTQYF. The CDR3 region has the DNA TGTGCCAGCAGCGTAGCCGCCGGTGGCACAGATACGCAGTATTTT.

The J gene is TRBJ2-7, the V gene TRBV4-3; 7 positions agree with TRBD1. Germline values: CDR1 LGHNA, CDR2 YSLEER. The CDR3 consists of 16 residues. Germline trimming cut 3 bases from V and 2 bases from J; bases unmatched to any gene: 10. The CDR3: CASSHDRELPAYEQYF. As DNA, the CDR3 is TGCGCCAGCAGCCATGACAGGGAGCTACCGGCCTACGAGCAGTACTTC.

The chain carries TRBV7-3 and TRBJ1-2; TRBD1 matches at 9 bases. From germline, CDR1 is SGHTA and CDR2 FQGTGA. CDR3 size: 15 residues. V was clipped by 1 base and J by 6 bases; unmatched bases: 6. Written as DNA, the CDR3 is TGTGCCAGCAGCTTAAAGGGACAGGGCTTGGATGGCTACACCTTC. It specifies CASSLKGQGLDGYTF.

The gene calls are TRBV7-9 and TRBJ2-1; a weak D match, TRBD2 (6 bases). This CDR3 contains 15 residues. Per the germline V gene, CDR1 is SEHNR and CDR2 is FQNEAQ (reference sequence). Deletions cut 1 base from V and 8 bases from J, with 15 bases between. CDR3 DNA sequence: TGTGCCAGCAGCTTAGGTGCGGGAAAGGTCGATGAGCAGTTCTTC. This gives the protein CASSLGAGKVDEQFF.

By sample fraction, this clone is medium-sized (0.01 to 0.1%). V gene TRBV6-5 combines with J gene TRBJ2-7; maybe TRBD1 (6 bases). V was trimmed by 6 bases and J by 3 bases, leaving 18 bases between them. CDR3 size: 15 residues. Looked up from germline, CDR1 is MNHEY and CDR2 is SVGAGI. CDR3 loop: CASSRDTRQHYEQYF. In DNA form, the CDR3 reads TGTGCCAGCAGCCGGGACACCCGCCAACACTACGAGCAGTACTTC.

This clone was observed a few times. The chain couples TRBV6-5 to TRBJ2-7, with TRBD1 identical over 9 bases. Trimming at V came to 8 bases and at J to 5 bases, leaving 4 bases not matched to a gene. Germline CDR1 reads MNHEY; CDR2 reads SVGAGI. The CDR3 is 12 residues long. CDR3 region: CASGTGGDEQYF. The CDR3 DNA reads TGTGCCAGCGGTACAGGGGGCGACGAGCAGTACTTC.

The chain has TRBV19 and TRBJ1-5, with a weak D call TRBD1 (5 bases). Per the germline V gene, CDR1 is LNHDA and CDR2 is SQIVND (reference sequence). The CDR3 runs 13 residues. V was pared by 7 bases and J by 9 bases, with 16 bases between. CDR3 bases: TGTGCCAGTAATGGGAGACAGAGGGGGCCCCAGCATTTT. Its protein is CASNGRQRGPQHF.

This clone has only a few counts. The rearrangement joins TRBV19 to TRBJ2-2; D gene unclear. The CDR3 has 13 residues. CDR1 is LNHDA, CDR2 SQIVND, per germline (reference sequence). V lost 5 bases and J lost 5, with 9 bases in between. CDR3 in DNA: TGTGCCAGTAGTGGAGTCCGAACCGGGGAGCTGTTTTTT. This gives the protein CASSGVRTGELFF.

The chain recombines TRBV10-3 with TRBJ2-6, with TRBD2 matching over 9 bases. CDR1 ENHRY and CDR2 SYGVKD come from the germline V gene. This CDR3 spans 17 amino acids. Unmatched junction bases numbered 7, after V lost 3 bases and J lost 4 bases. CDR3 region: CAISDPGGTSGANVLTF. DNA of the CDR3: TGTGCCATCAGTGACCCGGGGGGGACTAGCGGGGCCAACGTCCTGACTTTC.

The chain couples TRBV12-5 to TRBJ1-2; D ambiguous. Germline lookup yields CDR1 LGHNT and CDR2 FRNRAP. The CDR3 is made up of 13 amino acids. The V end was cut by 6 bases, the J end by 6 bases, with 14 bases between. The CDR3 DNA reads TGTGCTAGTGGCCCCTTCGCTGGCGATGGCTACACCTTC. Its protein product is CASGPFAGDGYTF.

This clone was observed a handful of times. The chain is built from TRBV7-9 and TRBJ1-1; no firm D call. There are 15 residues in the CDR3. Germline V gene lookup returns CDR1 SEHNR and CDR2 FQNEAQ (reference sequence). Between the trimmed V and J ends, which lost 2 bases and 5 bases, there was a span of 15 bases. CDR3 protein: CASSLSTGIGTEAFF. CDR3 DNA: TGTGCCAGCAGCTTATCGACTGGGATTGGGACTGAAGCTTTCTTT.

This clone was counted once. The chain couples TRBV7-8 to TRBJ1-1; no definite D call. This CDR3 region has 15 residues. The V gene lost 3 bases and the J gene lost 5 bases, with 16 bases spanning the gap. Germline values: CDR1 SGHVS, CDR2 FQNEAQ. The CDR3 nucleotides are TGTGCCAGCAGCTTGCTTCCCTCTGGTCGGACTGAAGCTTTCTTT. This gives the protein CASSLLPSGRTEAFF.

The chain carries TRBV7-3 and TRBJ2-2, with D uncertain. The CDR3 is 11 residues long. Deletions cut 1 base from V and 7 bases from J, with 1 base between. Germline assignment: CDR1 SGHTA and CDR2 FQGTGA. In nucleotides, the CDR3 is TGTGCCAGCAGCTTAAACGGGGAGCTGTTTTTT. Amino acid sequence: CASSLNGELFF.

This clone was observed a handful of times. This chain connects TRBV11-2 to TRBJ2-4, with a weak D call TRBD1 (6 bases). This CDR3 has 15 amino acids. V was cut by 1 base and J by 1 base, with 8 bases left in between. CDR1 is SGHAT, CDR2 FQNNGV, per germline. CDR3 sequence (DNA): TGTGCCAGCAGCTTAGCAGGGGCGGCCAAAAACATTCAGTACTTC. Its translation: CASSLAGAAKNIQYF.

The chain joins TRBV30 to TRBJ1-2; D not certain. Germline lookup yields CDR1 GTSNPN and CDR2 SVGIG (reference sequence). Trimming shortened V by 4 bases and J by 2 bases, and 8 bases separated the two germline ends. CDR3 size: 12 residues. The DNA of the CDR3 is TGTGCCTGGATGTCAGGAAACTATGGCTACACCTTC. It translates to CAWMSGNYGYTF.

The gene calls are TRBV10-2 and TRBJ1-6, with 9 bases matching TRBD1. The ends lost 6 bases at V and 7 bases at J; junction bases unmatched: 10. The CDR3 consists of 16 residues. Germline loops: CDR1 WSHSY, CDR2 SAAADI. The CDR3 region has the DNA TGCGCCAGCAGCCCCCTTGGACAGGGGCTCAATTCACCCCTCCACTTT. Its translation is CASSPLGQGLNSPLHF.